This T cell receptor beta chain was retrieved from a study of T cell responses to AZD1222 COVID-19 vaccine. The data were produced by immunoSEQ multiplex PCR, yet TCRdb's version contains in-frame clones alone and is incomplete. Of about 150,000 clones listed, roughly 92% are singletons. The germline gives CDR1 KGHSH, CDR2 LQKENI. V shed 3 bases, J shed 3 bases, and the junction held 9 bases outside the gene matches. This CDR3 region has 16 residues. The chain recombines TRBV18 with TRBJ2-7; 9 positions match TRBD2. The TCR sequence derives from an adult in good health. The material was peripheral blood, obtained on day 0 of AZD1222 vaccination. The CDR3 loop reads CASSPVGFSGSYEQYF. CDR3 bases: TGTGCCAGCTCACCCGTTGGGTTTAGCGGGAGCTACGAGCAGTACTTC.